Sequencing of this T cell receptor beta chain was carried out in a study of vaccination and CD4 T cells after COVID-19 (dated 2022 in TCRdb). Regarding the complete study: SARS-CoV-2 positivity had been established in the convalescent patients by nasal swab PCR, and mild disease was recorded in about 9 of these patients and severe disease in one. In the convalescent cohort there were six males and four females, among whom were two Hispanic individuals, seven Caucasians, two Asians and one multiracial person. Two doses of either the Pfizer-BioNTech BNT162b2 vaccine (n=8) or the Moderna mRNA-1273 vaccine (n=2) were administered to participants. Post-COVID blood samples from convalescent patients were collected a median of approximately 100 days after diagnosis, with a range of 35 to 161 days. The time from the second vaccine dose to post-vaccine blood sampling had a median of roughly 79 days and ranged from about 14 to 250 days. Culture stimuli were overlapping spike peptide pools from SARS-CoV-2 and from the common cold coronaviruses HCoV-NL63, HCoV-OC43 and HCoV-229E. Control cultures used a CEFX viral epitope pool as positive control, an HIV-1 Nef peptide pool as negative control, or no peptide. The spike-specific CD4+ TCR repertoire was compared before and after mRNA vaccination in 10 to 11 COVID-19 convalescent patients and 4 infection-naive healthy vaccine recipients.

Broader findings and caveats from the paper: The study included relatively few convalescent patients and did not analyze early timepoints after natural infection. Nearly all vaccine-specific clones in convalescent patients (304 of 307) were mono-reactive for SARS-CoV-2 spike rather than cross-reactive with common cold coronaviruses. In convalescent patients, a median approximately 90% of post-vaccine SARS-CoV-2-reactive clones were detected only after vaccination, suggesting vaccine-specific priming. The median number of SARS-CoV-2-reactive clonotypes rose from about 23 after infection to 30 to 45 after vaccination, but the change was not significant.

Reading the germline V gene (reference sequence) gives CDR1 DFQATT and CDR2 SNEGSKA. Between the V and J ends, shortened by 0 bases and 2 bases respectively, the junction contains 11 bases. The CDR3 covers 14 residues, taking in both the cysteine and the phenylalanine. Just CDR3 DNA is preserved here, 42 bases in frame from base 1. As concerns this clonotype: No cognate antigen has been identified for it. No much larger clone exists at a distance of one base, and base qualities are not known.

Receptor amplification or capture employed PCR. At the Johns Hopkins FTIC core, DNA from the cultured CD4+ T cells underwent TCR sequencing with the Oncomine TCR Beta short-read assay. Genomic DNA was extracted from the cultured CD4+ T cells with the QIAamp micro DNA kit. Oncomine TCR Beta libraries from cultured CD4+ T cells were pooled with unique dual indexes and sequenced on an Illumina iSeq 100. In the original analysis: Non-productive sequences were removed, and CDR3s not starting with C, not ending with F or W, or shorter than 7 amino acids were discarded. Antigen-specific clonotypes were identified using the MANAFEST web application through comparison of peptide-stimulated wells with reference and other culture wells. An FDR below 0.05, an odds ratio above 5, and a productive frequency above 0.1% in at least two of three replicate wells were required for clones to be considered positive. A clonotype counted as cross-reactive if it showed significant expansion both in the SARS-CoV-2 spike wells and in at least one common cold coronavirus spike condition. CDR3 homology was assessed with Levenshtein distances (stringdist) and unrooted phylogenetic trees (ape) in R version 3.6.1. TCRdb reran the public reads through fastp at Q25 and MiXCR, keeping productive beta chains. Entries that share a CDR3 protein sequence are merged under the most common genes and DNA. These V and J calls rely on TCRdb rather than the paper's analysis. Present in this sample are some 20,000 distinct CDR3 sequences, over 55% of which were seen just once. The top ten clones comprise about 8.3% of the sample.

Per the publication, the treatment or condition label means: roughly ten-day PBMC culture with coronavirus spike peptide pools or control peptides (ViraFEST assay). The ViraFEST assay was used in the study, in which antigen-specific T cells were expanded with peptide pools and expanded clonotypes were subsequently identified by TCR sequencing. The convalescent patients' positive SARS-CoV-2 PCR tests were from March to December 2020, which was before the Alpha, Beta and Delta variants emerged in the United States. PBMCs were cultured at under 2.5 million per well in IMDM supplemented with about 5.5% human AB serum and about 10 IU/ml IL-2, with 10 ug/ml peptide pools added. On days 3 and 7, half of the culture medium was replaced with fresh IL-2-containing medium. CD4+ T cells were isolated after about 10 days of culture through negative selection using the EasySep CD4+ T cell isolation kit. Ficoll-Paque Plus gradient centrifugation was used to isolate PBMCs from whole blood, and the isolated PBMCs were then either used fresh or cryopreserved at -140C. Culture conditions were generally each tested in triplicate wells.

Sequenced: CD4+ T cells from blood, cultured in vitro. The chain is assembled from TRBV20-1 and TRBJ2-7, with the D gene not confidently named. The receptor's source is a human donor who had recovered from COVID-19. The nucleotide sequence is TGCAGTGCTAGAGATAGTAAGGGAACCTACGAGCAGTACTTC. It codes for CSARDSKGTYEQYF.